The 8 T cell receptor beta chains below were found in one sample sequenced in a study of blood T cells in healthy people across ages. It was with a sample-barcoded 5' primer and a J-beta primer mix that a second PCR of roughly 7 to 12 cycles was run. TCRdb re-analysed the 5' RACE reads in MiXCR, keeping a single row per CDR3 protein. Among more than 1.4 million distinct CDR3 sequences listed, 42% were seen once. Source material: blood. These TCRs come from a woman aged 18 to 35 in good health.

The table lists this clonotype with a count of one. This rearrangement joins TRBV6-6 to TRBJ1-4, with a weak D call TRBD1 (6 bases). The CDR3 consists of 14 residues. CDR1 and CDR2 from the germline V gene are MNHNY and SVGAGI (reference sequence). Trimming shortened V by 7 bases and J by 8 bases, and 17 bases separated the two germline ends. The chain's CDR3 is CASTLRQANEKLFF. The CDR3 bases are TGTGCCAGCACCCTTCGACAGGCAAACGAAAAACTGTTTTTT.

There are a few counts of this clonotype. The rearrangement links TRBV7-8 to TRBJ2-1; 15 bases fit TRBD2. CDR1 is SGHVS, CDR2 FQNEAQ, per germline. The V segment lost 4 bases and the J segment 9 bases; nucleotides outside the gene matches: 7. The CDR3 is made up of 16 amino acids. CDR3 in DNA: TGTGCCAGCAGCTCGGGGACTAGCGGGGGGCGGGGTGAGCAGTTCTTC. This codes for CASSSGTSGGRGEQFF.

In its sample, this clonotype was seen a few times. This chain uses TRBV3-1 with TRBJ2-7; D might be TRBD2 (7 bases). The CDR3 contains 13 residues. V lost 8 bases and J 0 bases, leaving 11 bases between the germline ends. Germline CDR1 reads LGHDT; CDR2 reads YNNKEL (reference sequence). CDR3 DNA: TGTGCCAGCGGACAGCGGGACTCCTACGAGCAGTACTTC. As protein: CASGQRDSYEQYF.

The CDR3 protein is CASSLRTSGSERKAEQYF. CDR3 coding DNA: TGTGCCAGCAGCCTTCGGACTAGCGGGAGTGAGAGGAAGGCTGAGCAGTACTTC. The gene calls are TRBV14 and TRBJ2-5, with 13 positions matching TRBD2. In germline, CDR1 is SGHDN, CDR2 FVKESK. The CDR3 has 18 residues. The V and J ends lost 4 bases and 11 bases, in that order; junction bases with no gene match: 19.

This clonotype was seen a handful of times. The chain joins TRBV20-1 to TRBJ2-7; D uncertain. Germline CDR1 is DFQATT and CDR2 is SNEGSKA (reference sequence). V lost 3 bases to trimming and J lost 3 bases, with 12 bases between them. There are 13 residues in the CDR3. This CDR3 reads CSARETRDYEQYF. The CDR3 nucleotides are TGCAGTGCTAGGGAGACAAGGGACTACGAGCAGTACTTC.

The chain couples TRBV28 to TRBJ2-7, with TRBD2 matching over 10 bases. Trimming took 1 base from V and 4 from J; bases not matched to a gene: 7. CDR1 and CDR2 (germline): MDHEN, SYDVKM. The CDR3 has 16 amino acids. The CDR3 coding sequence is TGTGCCAGCAGTTTATCTAGCGGGGGATATGGATACGAGCAGTACTTC. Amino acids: CASSLSSGGYGYEQYF.

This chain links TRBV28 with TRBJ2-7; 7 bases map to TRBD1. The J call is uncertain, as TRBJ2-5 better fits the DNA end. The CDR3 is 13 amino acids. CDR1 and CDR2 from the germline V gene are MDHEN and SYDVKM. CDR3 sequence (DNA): TGTGCCAGCAGTGCAGACAGGGTCGAGACCCAGTACTTC. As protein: CASSADRVETQYF.

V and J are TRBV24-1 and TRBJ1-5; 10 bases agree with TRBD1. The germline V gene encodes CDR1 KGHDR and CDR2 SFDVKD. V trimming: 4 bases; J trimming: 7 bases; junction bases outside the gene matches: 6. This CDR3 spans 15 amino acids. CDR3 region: CATSDKTGGRQPQHF. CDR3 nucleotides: TGTGCCACCAGTGACAAGACAGGGGGCAGGCAGCCCCAGCATTTT.